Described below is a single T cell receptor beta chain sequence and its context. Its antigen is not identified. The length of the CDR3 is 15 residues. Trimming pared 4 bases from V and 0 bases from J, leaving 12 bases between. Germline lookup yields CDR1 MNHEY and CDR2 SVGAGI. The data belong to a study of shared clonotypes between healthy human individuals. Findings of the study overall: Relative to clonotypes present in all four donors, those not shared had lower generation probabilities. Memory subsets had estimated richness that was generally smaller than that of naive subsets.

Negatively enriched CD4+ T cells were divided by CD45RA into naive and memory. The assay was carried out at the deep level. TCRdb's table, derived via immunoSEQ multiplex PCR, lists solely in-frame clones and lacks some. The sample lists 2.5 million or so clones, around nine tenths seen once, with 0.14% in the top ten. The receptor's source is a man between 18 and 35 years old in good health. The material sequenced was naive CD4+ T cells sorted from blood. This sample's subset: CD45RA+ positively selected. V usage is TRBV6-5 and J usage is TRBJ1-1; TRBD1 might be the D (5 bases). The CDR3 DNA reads TGTGCCAGCAGTTCTGGGACGGACATGAACACTGAAGCTTTCTTT. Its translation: CASSSGTDMNTEAFF.